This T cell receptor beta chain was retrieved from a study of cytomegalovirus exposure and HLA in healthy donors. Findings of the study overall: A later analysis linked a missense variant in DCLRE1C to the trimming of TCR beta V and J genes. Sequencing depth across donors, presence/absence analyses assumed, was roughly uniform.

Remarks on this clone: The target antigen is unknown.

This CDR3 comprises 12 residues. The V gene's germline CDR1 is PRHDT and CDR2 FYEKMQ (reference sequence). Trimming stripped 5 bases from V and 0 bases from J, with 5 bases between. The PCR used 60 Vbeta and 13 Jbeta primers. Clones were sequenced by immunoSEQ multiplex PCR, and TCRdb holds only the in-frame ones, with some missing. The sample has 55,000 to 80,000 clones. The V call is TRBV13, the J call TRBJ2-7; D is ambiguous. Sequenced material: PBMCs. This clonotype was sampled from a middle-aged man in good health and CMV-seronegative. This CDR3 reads CASSVSSYEQYF. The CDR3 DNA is TGTGCCAGCAGCGTGAGCTCCTACGAGCAGTACTTC.